Reported below is one T cell receptor (beta chain). The antigen is not known. A marrow graft followed busulfan-fludarabine conditioning, with cyclophosphamide on days +3 and +4. V gave up 1 base and J gave up 10 bases, with 8 bases separating them. Germline loops: CDR1 SGHAT, CDR2 FQNNGV. The CDR3 is 12 residues long. The repertoire was sequenced with immunoSEQ multiplex PCR; TCRdb's copy has only in-frame clones and lacks some. Of fewer than 8,500 clones listed, approximately 82% are singletons. This entry comes from a study of T cells after posttransplantation cyclophosphamide. Notes on the study in general: Donor CD8+ memory clones often dominated recipient blood repertoires at later times.

The sequence derives from a female patient in her 50s who received an allogeneic stem cell transplant from a related donor, was CMV-positive, and had no GVHD. The graft donor may account for some of the T cells. The source material was CD8+ T cells sorted from PBMCs, sampled 1404 days after allogeneic stem cell transplant with posttransplant cyclophosphamide. V gene TRBV11-2 combines with J gene TRBJ2-1; no clear D gene. The CDR3 protein is CASSLVEPEQFF. CDR3 sequence (DNA): TGTGCCAGCAGCTTAGTAGAACCCGAGCAGTTCTTC.